The 4 T cell receptor beta chains given below trace back to one sample, sequenced in a study of blood T cell repertoires in COVID-19. Method: immunoSEQ multiplex PCR; TCRdb's copy keeps in-frame clones and lacks some. The sample holds about 52,000 clones, about 90% seen once. The sequenced sample consisted of peripheral blood. The receptors stem from a man aged 50-59 years with active COVID-19.

The rearrangement links TRBV25-1 to TRBJ1-2, with unresolved D. V lost 5 bases and J lost 8, with 15 bases in between. The CDR3 contains 13 residues. Per the germline V gene, CDR1 is MGHDK and CDR2 is SYGVNS. The CDR3 here is CASSNAPSRGYTF. DNA for the CDR3: TGTGCCAGCAGTAATGCCCCATCCAGGGGCTACACCTTC.

The chain links TRBV4-1 to TRBJ1-4; the D gene is possibly TRBD1 (5 bases). The CDR3 runs to 16 residues. The germline V gene has CDR1 MGHRA and CDR2 YSYEKL. V gave up 0 bases and J gave up 8 bases, with 16 bases separating them. Here the CDR3 DNA reads TGCGCCAGCAGCCAAGATAGAACAGGACCAGGGGAAAAACTGTTTTTT. Translating gives CASSQDRTGPGEKLFF.

This clone has only one observation. The chain links TRBV19 to TRBJ2-3; a possible D gene is TRBD2 (6 bases). Trimming stripped 5 bases from V and 1 base from J, with 19 bases between. CDR3 length equals 17 residues. Germline CDR1 reads LNHDA; CDR2 reads SQIVND (reference sequence). The CDR3 is CASSPRASSDRTDTQYF. CDR3 coding DNA: TGTGCCAGTAGTCCTAGGGCGTCTAGCGACCGCACAGATACGCAGTATTTT.

The rearrangement links TRBV5-4 to TRBJ2-6; 7 bases are shared with TRBD1. CDR1 and CDR2 (germline): SGHNT, YYREEE (reference sequence). Losses at the gene ends were 3 bases for V and 0 bases for J; bases not matched to a gene: 6. CDR3 size: 17 residues. The CDR3 DNA reads as TGTGCCAGCAGCTCCGGACAGGAGATCTCTGGGGCCAACGTCCTGACTTTC. It is translated as CASSSGQEISGANVLTF.